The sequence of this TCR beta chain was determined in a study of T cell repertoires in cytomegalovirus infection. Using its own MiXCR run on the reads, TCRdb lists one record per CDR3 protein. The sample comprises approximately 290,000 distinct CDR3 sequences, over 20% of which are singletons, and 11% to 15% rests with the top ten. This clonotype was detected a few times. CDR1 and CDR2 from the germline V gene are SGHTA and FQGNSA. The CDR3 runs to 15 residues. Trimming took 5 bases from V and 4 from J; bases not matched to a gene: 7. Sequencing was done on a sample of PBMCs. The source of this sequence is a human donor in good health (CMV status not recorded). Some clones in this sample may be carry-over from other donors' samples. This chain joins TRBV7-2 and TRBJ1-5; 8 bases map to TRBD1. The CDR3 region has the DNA TGTGCCAGCAGCCTCCAGACAGGGGCTAATCAGCCCCAGCATTTT. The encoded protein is CASSLQTGANQPQHF.